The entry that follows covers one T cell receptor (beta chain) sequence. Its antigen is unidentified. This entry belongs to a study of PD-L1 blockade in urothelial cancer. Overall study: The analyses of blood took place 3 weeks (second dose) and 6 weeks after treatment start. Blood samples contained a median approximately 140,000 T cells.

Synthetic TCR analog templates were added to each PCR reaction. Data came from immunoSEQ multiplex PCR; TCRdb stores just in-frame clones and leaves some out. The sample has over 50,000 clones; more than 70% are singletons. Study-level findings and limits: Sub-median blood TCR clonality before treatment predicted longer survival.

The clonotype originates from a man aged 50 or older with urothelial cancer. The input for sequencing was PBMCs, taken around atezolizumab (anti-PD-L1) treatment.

The CDR3 coding sequence is TGCGCCAGCTCCTCAGCGCTCTACTACGAGCAGTACTTC. Its translation: CASSSALYYEQYF. The chain recombines TRBV10-2 with TRBJ2-7, with D uncertain. The CDR3 covers 13 residues. Trimming removed 8 bases from V and 3 bases from J, with 14 bases in between. CDR1 is WSHSY, CDR2 SAAADI, per germline.